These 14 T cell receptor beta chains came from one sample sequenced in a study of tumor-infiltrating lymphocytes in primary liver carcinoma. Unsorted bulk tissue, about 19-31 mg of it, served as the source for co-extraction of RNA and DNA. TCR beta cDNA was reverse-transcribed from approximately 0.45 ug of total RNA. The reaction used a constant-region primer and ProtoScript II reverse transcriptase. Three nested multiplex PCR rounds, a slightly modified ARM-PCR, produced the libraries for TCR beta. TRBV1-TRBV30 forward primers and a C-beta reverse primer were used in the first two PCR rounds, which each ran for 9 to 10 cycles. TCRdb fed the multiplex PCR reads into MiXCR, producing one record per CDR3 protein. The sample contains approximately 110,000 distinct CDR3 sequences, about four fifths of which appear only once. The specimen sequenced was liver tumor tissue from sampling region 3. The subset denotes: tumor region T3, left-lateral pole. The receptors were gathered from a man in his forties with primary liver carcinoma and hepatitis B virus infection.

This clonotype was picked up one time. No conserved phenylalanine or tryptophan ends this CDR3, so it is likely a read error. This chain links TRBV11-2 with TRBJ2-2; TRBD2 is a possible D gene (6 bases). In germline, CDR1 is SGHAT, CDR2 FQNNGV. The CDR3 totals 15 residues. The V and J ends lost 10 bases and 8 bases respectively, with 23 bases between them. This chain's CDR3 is CAKSHVRGRTGELFY. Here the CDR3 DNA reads TGTGCCAAAAGCCACGTCCGGGGGAGGACAGGGGAGCTGTTTTAT.

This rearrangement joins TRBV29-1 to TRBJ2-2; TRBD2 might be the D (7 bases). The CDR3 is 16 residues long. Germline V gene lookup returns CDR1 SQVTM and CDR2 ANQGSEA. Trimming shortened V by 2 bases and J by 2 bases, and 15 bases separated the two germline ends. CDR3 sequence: CSVENPRGANTGELFF. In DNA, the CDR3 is TGCAGCGTTGAAAACCCCCGGGGGGCCAACACCGGGGAGCTGTTTTTT.

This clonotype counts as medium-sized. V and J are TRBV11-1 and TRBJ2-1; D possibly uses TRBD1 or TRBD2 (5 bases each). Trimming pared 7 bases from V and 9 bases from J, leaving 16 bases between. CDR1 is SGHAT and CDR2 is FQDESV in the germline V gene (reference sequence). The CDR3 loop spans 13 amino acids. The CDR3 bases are TGTGCCAGCACGCGACTGGTTGGGGGTGAGCAGTTCTTC. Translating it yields CASTRLVGGEQFF.

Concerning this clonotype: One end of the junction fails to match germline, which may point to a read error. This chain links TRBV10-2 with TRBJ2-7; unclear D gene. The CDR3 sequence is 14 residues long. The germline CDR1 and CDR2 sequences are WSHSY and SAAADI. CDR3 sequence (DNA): TGCGCCAGCATAGACAACTGGCGTCGACCCGAACAGCACTTC. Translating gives CASIDNWRRPEQHF.

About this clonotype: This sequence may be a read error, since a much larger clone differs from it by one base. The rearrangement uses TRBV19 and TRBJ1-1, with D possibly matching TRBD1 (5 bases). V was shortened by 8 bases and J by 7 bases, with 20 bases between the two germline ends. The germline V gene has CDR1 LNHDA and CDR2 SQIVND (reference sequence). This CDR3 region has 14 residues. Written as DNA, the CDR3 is TGTGCCAGTCGAATACAGGCGGACGGGATTGAAGCTTTCTTT. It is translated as CASRIQADGIEAFF.

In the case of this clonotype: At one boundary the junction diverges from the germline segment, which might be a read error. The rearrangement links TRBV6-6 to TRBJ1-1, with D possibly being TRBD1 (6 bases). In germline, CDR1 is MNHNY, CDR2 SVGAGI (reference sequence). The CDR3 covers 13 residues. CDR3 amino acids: CASSTGRTSEAFF. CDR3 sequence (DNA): TGTGCCAGCAGCACAGGGAGGACTTCTGAAGCTTTCTTC.

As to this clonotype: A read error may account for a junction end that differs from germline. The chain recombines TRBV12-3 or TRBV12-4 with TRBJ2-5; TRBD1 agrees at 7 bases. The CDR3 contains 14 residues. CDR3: CASSSDRAHETLYF. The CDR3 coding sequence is TGTGCCAGCAGCTCTGACAGGGCCCATGAGACCCTGTACTTC.

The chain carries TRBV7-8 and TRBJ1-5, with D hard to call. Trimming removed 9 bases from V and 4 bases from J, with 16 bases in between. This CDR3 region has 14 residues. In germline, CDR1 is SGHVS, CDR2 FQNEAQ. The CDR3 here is CARSMTAGNQPQHF. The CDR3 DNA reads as TGTGCCAGGAGTATGACGGCGGGAAATCAGCCCCAGCATTTT.

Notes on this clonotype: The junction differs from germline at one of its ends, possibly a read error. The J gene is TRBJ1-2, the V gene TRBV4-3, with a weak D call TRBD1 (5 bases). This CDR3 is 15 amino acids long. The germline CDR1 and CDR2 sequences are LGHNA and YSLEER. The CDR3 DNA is TGCGCCAGTAGCCGAGAGGTGAAGGGGAGCTATGGGTACACCTTC. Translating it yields CASSREVKGSYGYTF.

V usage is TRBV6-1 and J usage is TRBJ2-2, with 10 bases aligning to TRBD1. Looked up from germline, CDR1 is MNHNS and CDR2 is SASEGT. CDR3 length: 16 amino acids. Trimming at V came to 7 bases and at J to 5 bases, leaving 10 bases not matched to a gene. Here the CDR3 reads CASNGAPGQGTGELFF. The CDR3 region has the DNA TGTGCCAGCAATGGAGCTCCGGGACAGGGGACCGGGGAGCTGTTTTTT.

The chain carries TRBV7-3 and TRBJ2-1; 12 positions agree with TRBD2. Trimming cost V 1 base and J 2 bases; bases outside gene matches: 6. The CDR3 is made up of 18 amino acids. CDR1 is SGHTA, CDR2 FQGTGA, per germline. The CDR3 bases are TGTGCCAGCAGCTTAAACCTAGCGGGAGGGTCTCCCTACAATGAGCAGTTCTTC. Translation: CASSLNLAGGSPYNEQFF.

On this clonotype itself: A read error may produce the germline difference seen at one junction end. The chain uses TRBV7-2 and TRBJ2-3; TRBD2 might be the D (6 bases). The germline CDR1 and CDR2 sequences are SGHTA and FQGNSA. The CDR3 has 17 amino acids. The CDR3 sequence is CASSRQMMRGTADMQYF. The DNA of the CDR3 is TGTGCCAGCAGCAGACAAATGATGCGGGGCACCGCAGATATGCAGTATTTT. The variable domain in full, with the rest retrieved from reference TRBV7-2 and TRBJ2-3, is GAGVSQSPSNKVTEKGKDVELRCDPISGHTALYWYRQSLGQGLEFLIYFQGNSAPDKSGLPSDRFSAERTGGSVSTLTIQRTQQEDSAVYLCASSRQMMRGTADMQYFGPGTRLTVL.

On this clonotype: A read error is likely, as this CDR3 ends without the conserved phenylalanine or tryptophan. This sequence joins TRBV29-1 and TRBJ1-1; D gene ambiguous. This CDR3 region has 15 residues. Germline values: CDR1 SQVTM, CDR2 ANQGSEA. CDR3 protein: CSVGGGWGMNTVAFL. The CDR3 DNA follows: TGCAGCGTTGGAGGAGGATGGGGTATGAACACTGTAGCTTTCTTA.

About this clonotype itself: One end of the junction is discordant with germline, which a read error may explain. The CDR3 sequence: CSVEMREVTETQYF. In DNA, the CDR3 is TGCAGCGTTGAGATGCGGGAGGTTACAGAAACGCAGTATTTT. The rearrangement uses TRBV29-1 and TRBJ2-3; 8 bases map to TRBD2. The CDR3 is made up of 14 amino acids. CDR1 and CDR2 from the germline V gene are SQVTM and ANQGSEA.